This T cell receptor (beta chain) was found in a study of identical twins. Study conclusions and caveats: Twins' excess sharing was less marked for out-of-frame beta sequences. A lower insertion count was a feature of abundant cord blood beta clonotypes, with no such feature in memory repertoires. Modelling approaches yielded underestimates of out-of-frame TCR alpha sharing between monozygotic twins.

Through template switching, a universal primer site was introduced, and the cDNA contained unique molecular identifiers. TCRdb reprocessed the 5' RACE reads via MiXCR and lists one record per CDR3 protein. The table shows some 570,000 distinct CDR3 sequences, with around 22% occurring only once. With 9 bases clipped from V and 5 bases from J, the junction kept 8 bases outside the gene matches. Germline CDR1 reads SNHLY; CDR2 reads FYNNEI. There are 16 residues in the CDR3. Points on this clonotype: Its antigen is unknown.

Separately, the same data were catalogued under a study of yellow fever vaccine responses in identical twins.

The specimen was CD4+ T cells sorted from blood. This sequence originates from a woman in her late teens or twenties in good health. This chain joins TRBV2 and TRBJ2-1; 15 nucleotides agree with TRBD2. CDR3 nucleotide sequence: TGTGCCAGGACGGGACTAGCGGGAGGTACAAACAATGAGCAGTTCTTC. Its translation is CARTGLAGGTNNEQFF.